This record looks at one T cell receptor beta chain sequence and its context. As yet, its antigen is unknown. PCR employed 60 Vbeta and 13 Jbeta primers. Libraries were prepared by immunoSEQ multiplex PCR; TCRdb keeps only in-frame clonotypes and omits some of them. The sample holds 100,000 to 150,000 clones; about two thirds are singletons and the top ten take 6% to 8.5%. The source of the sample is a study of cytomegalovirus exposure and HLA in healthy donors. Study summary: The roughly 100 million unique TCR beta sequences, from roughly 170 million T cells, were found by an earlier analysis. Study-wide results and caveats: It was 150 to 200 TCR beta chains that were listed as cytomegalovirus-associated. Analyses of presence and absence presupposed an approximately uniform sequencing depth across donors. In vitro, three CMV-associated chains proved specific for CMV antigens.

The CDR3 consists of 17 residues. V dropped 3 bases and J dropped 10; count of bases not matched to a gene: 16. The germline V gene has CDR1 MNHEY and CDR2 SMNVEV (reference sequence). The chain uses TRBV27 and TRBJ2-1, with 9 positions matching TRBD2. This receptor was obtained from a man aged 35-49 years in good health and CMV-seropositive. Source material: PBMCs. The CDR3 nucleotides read TGTGCCAGCAGTTTTAGGGCTAGCGGGGTTGTTTGGAACGAGCAGTTCTTC. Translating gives CASSFRASGVVWNEQFF.